This note documents a single T cell receptor (beta chain) sequence. Study processing details: Counts of nucleated cells, estimated from reference gene primer amplification, were obtained. Assay: immunoSEQ multiplex PCR; the TCRdb copy retains only in-frame clones and omits some. V and J calls and clone size are copied from that table; D and trimming were computed from the DNA. The table shows about 65,000 clones, with under 95% occurring only once. This sample is drawn from a study of blood T cell repertoires in COVID-19. About the study: The United States, Italy and Spain supplied acute and convalescent COVID-19 samples. In each case, the material was cDNA or gDNA derived from T cells, B-cell-depleted T cells, or PBMCs.

Deletions cut 2 bases from V and 2 bases from J, with 9 bases between. Germline CDR1 SGHDN, CDR2 FVKESK. The CDR3 has 15 residues. The sequence was collected from a man in his sixties or seventies with active COVID-19. The sequenced sample was peripheral blood. This chain joins TRBV14 and TRBJ1-4; D unclear. CDR3 nucleotide sequence: TGTGCCAGCAGCCAACCGGTCGGGACTAATGAAAAACTGTTTTTT. As protein: CASSQPVGTNEKLFF.